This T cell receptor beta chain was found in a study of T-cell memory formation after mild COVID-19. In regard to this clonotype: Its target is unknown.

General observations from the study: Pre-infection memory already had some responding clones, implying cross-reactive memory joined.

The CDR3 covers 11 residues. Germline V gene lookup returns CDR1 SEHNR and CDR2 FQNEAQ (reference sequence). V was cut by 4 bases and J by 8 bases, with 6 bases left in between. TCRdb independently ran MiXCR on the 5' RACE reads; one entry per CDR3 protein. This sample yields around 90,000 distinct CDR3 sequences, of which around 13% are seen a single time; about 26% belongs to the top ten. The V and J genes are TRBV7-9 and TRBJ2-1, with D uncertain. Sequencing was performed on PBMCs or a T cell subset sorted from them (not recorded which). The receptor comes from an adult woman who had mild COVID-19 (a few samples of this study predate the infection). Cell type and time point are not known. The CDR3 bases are TGTGCCAGCAGCTCGCGCGATGAGCAGTTCTTC. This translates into CASSSRDEQFF.